The rows below give T cell receptor beta chains drawn from one sample of a study of cytomegalovirus exposure and HLA in healthy donors. Libraries were prepared by immunoSEQ multiplex PCR; TCRdb keeps only in-frame clonotypes and omits some of them. This table has over 150,000 clones, 80% appearing once. The sample comprised PBMCs. These receptors all come from a man between 18 and 35 years old in good health and CMV-seropositive. The CDR3 runs from the conserved cysteine through the conserved F or W. Fields, in order: V gene, J gene, CDR3 protein.

V: TRBV30
J: TRBJ2-3
CDR3: CAWTSGRAVTDTQYF

V: TRBV5-1
J: TRBJ2-1
CDR3: CASSWASGSYREQFF

V: TRBV6-1
J: TRBJ1-1
CDR3: CTSSEGALGTEAFF

V: TRBV6-6
J: TRBJ1-3
CDR3: CASSLYAGNTIYF

V: TRBV7-9
J: TRBJ2-2
CDR3: CASSHDSYGSTYTGELFF

V: TRBV6-6
J: TRBJ1-1
CDR3: CASSKQELNTEAFF

V: TRBV30
J: TRBJ2-3
CDR3: CAWIAGRVTDTQYF

V: TRBV10-3
J: TRBJ2-7
CDR3: CAISRVLAEAYEQYF

V: TRBV7-9
J: TRBJ2-3
CDR3: CASSLVAPDTQYF

V: TRBV5-1
J: -
CDR3: CASSLEPPGLTSYEQYF

V: TRBV5-4
J: TRBJ2-5
CDR3: CASSLAAGGDLGTQYF

V: TRBV19
J: TRBJ1-2
CDR3: CASSPQGNYGYTF

V: TRBV9
J: TRBJ1-2
CDR3: CASSADGETNYGYTF

V: TRBV7-2
J: TRBJ2-1
CDR3: CASSLAAGGFYNEQFF

V: TRBV7-7
J: TRBJ2-1
CDR3: CASSPRQGEWNEQFF

V: TRBV27
J: TRBJ2-1
CDR3: CASSLPGASLNEQFF

V: TRBV6-5
J: TRBJ1-3
CDR3: CASIRGNGPGNTIYF

V: TRBV29-1
J: TRBJ1-2
CDR3: CSVYSGGGDPYGYTF

V: TRBV5-1
J: TRBJ1-4
CDR3: CASSIGTATNEKLFF

V: TRBV4-2
J: TRBJ2-2
CDR3: CASSQARESGTGELFF

V: TRBV7-9
J: TRBJ1-1
CDR3: CASTDRGPTEAFF

V: TRBV7-6
J: TRBJ2-1
CDR3: CASSLAFSGRAYNEQFF

V: TRBV27
J: TRBJ2-6
CDR3: CATKRGGSGANGLTF

V: TRBV19
J: TRBJ1-2
CDR3: CASSQRRDGYTF

V: TRBV6-6
J: TRBJ1-1
CDR3: CASRLGTGEFQAFF

V: TRBV19
J: TRBJ1-2
CDR3: CASGGQGIYHGYTF

V: TRBV19
J: TRBJ2-5
CDR3: CASSIGQGRATQYF

V: TRBV19
J: TRBJ2-2
CDR3: CASKMGGGWDTGELFF

V: TRBV10-2
J: TRBJ2-7
CDR3: CASSEGRGQYEQYF

V: TRBV5-4
J: TRBJ2-5
CDR3: CASSTGGTPGGETQYF

V: TRBV19
J: TRBJ1-3
CDR3: CASSAYREHSGNTIYF

V: TRBV2
J: TRBJ2-5
CDR3: CASRDRAETQYF

V: TRBV27
J: TRBJ2-2
CDR3: CASSLWGRTGELFF

V: TRBV9
J: TRBJ2-2
CDR3: CASSAGQAFTGELFF

V: TRBV6-1
J: TRBJ2-3
CDR3: CASSQDRAGTQYF

V: TRBV5-6
J: TRBJ1-2
CDR3: CASSAQQLYGYTF

V: TRBV10-3
J: TRBJ2-1
CDR3: CAISLAGHSDEQFF

V: TRBV5-1
J: TRBJ2-7
CDR3: CASSFVLAGDSYEQYF

V: TRBV5-4
J: TRBJ2-1
CDR3: CASSLAGGLKSYNEQFF

V: TRBV6-4
J: TRBJ2-7
CDR3: CASIWDRGIFYEQYF

V: TRBV27
J: TRBJ2-6
CDR3: CASSLGQGYGANVLTF

V: TRBV5-1
J: TRBJ2-7
CDR3: CASSLKLAGGQTGTYEQYF

V: TRBV29-1
J: TRBJ2-1
CDR3: CSVEGLAGVYNEQFF

V: TRBV5-3
J: TRBJ2-5
CDR3: CARASDSSNQETQYF

V: TRBV11-2
J: TRBJ2-7
CDR3: CASSLAGFSYEQYF

V: TRBV6-8
J: TRBJ1-5
CDR3: CASSYSRQGRVQPQHF

V: TRBV9
J: TRBJ1-3
CDR3: CASSGSGNTIYF

V: TRBV6-5
J: TRBJ1-2
CDR3: CASRPDSNYGYTF

V: TRBV5-8
J: TRBJ2-5
CDR3: CASNPRNGLARGTQYF

V: TRBV7-2
J: TRBJ1-6
CDR3: CASSIRQNNSPLHF

V: TRBV30
J: TRBJ2-1
CDR3: CAWSVAGGSNEQFF

V: TRBV12-1
J: TRBJ2-7
CDR3: CASSPRNGLAGDYEQYF